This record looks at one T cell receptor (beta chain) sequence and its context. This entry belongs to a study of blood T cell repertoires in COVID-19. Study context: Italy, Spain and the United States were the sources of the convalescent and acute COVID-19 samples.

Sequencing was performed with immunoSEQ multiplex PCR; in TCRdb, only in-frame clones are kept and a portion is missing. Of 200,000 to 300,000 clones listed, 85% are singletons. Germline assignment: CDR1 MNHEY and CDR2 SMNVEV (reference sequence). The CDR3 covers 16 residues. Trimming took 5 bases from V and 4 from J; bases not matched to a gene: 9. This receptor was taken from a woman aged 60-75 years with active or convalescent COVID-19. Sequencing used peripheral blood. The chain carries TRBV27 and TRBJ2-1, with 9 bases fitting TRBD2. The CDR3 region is CASSRLAGEGYNEQFF. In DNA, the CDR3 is TGTGCCAGCAGTAGGTTAGCGGGAGAGGGGTACAATGAGCAGTTCTTC.